The clone carrying this TCR beta chain appeared a few times. What it binds is unknown. The entry originates in a study of CD8 T cells in ankylosing spondylitis. This CDR3 is built from 19 residues. Germline V gene lookup returns CDR1 LGHNA and CDR2 YNFKEQ. V shed 0 bases and J shed 0 bases, with 15 bases lying between them. Quantitative 5'-RACE with molecular barcodes produced the TCR beta libraries. TCRdb called the 5' RACE reads again in MiXCR, with one record for every CDR3 protein. The sample carries 200,000 to 250,000 distinct CDR3 sequences, just under 7.5% recorded once. Study findings and constraints: Ankylosing spondylitis blood appeared to carry a characteristic TCR beta motif of roughly eight highly homologous variants.

The source material was blood, either unsorted or a sorted T cell fraction (not recorded which). The receptor comes from a male donor with ankylosing spondylitis. This chain connects TRBV4-2 to TRBJ2-6; D unclear. CDR3: CASSQETTTAFSGANVLTF. In DNA, the CDR3 is TGTGCCAGCAGCCAAGAGACGACCACAGCCTTCTCTGGGGCCAACGTCCTGACTTTC.